The 22 T cell receptor beta chains below were found in one sample sequenced in a study of blood T cell repertoires in COVID-19. Produced via immunoSEQ multiplex PCR; TCRdb's table is partial and in-frame only. The sample has some 200,000 clones; 70% to 90% are singletons. Sequencing was performed on peripheral blood. These receptors were collected from an elderly man with acute or convalescent COVID-19.

V is TRBV3-1 (or the pseudogene TRBV3-2) and J is TRBJ2-2; TRBD2 agrees at 8 bases. In germline, CDR1 is LGHDT, CDR2 YNNKEL (reference sequence). V shed 5 bases and J 5 bases; nucleotides not matched to a gene: 10. The CDR3 loop spans 16 amino acids. The CDR3 DNA reads as TGTGCCAGCAGCGCAAGCCAAGCGGGAGTTACCGGGGAGCTGTTTTTT. This gives the protein CASSASQAGVTGELFF.

The chain couples TRBV5-1 to TRBJ1-2; the D gene is possibly TRBD1 (5 bases). Trimming removed 0 bases from V and 4 bases from J, with 7 bases in between. The CDR3 has 13 residues. Per the germline V gene, CDR1 is SGHRS and CDR2 is YFSETQ. CDR3 in amino acids: CASSLAGPYGYTF. The DNA for the CDR3 is TGCGCCAGCAGCTTGGCAGGGCCCTATGGCTACACCTTC. Looking up the rest from reference TRBV5-1 and TRBJ1-2 gives the full variable domain: KAGVTQTPRYLIKTRGQQVTLSCSPISGHRSVSWYQQTPGQGLQFLFEYFSETQRNKGNFPGRFSGRQFSNSRSEMNVSTLELGDSALYLCASSLAGPYGYTFGSGTRLTVV.

V gene TRBV7-2 combines with J gene TRBJ1-4, with 9 bases fitting TRBD1. The CDR3 sequence is 14 residues long. V shed 5 bases and J 8 bases; nucleotides not matched to a gene: 6. Per germline, CDR1 SGHTA and CDR2 FQGNSA. The CDR3: CASSGDRAGEKLFF. The CDR3 DNA is TGTGCCAGCAGCGGGGACAGGGCGGGCGAAAAACTGTTTTTT.

The J gene is TRBJ1-2, the V gene TRBV11-2, with 9 bases lining up with TRBD1. Germline lookup yields CDR1 SGHAT and CDR2 FQNNGV. CDR3 length: 18 residues. V lost 4 bases, J lost 3 bases, and 15 bases stayed unmatched. Written as DNA, the CDR3 is TGTGCCAGCAGCTCCGGGTTTAAGGGACAGGGTCTTCACTATGGCTACACCTTC. This codes for CASSSGFKGQGLHYGYTF.

On this clone itself: Its ends do not fully match the called genes, so a read error is possible. The chain employs TRBV9 and TRBJ2-7; 7 nucleotides align to TRBD2. The CDR3 totals 14 residues. CDR1 and CDR2 from the germline V gene are SGDLS and YYNGEE. This CDR3 reads CTSSPRETLYEQYF. The CDR3 DNA reads as TGTACCAGCAGCCCGCGGGAGACCCTCTACGAGCAGTACTTC.

The V call is TRBV6-5, the J call TRBJ1-6; 7 bases line up with TRBD1. Unmatched junction bases numbered 2, after V lost 0 bases and J lost 6 bases. This CDR3 has 15 amino acids. Germline V lookup: CDR1 MNHEY, CDR2 SVGAGI. This chain's CDR3 is CASSYSQGGNSPLHF. CDR3 DNA: TGTGCCAGCAGTTACTCTCAGGGGGGTAATTCACCCCTCCACTTT.

This rearrangement joins TRBV9 to TRBJ1-3; 7 bases are shared with TRBD1. J lost 1 base, V lost 3 bases, and 1 base had no gene match. Germline CDR1 is SGDLS and CDR2 is YYNGEE. The CDR3 is made up of 14 amino acids. The CDR3 here is CASSEGASGNTIYF. CDR3 coding DNA: TGTGCCAGCAGCGAGGGGGCTTCTGGAAACACCATATATTTT.

This chain joins TRBV10-3 and TRBJ2-1; 12 bases align to TRBD2. This CDR3 comprises 16 residues. Trimming at V came to 6 bases and at J to 9 bases, leaving 12 bases not matched to a gene. CDR1 ENHRY and CDR2 SYGVKD come from the germline V gene. CDR3 sequence reads: CAISPGLAGSNPEQFF. The CDR3 DNA follows: TGTGCCATCAGCCCCGGACTAGCGGGATCTAACCCTGAGCAGTTCTTC.

J is TRBJ1-5 and V is TRBV30; D is undetermined. Germline values: CDR1 GTSNPN, CDR2 SVGIG (reference sequence). CDR3 size: 13 residues. Trimming took off 2 bases at V and 0 bases at J, with 5 bases between the two ends. CDR3 in DNA: TGTGCCTGGAGTCAATCTAGCAATCAGCCCCAGCATTTT. It codes for CAWSQSSNQPQHF.

The V gene is TRBV18, the J gene TRBJ2-5; weak D call: TRBD1 (6 bases). The CDR3 runs to 14 residues. Germline values: CDR1 KGHSH, CDR2 LQKENI. V lost 2 bases and J 0 bases, leaving 7 bases between the germline ends. The DNA for the CDR3 is TGTGCCAGCTCACCAGGACAGTACCAAGAGACCCAGTACTTC. Translated, it gives CASSPGQYQETQYF.

The CDR3 DNA is TGTGCCAGCAGCTTGCAGGGGGCCTCTGGAAACACCATATATTTT. Translated, it gives CASSLQGASGNTIYF. The chain recombines TRBV5-4 with TRBJ1-3; 8 positions match TRBD1. V gave up 1 base and J gave up 0 bases; unmatched junction bases: 0. Germline V gene lookup returns CDR1 SGHNT and CDR2 YYREEE (reference sequence). This CDR3 contains 15 residues.

As DNA, the CDR3 is TGTGCCAGCAGCCAATCGCAGGGGACAGGGGTACATGGCTACACCTTC. Its translation: CASSQSQGTGVHGYTF. The gene calls are TRBV16 and TRBJ1-2; TRBD1 aligns across 10 bases. The CDR3 sequence is 16 residues long. The V and J ends lost 0 bases and 6 bases, in that order; junction bases with no gene match: 7. Germline values: CDR1 KGHSY, CDR2 FQNENV.

This clone was recorded once. The V gene is TRBV9, the J gene TRBJ1-1, with a possible D match to TRBD1 (6 bases). Germline V lookup: CDR1 SGDLS, CDR2 YYNGEE. Trimming cost V 3 bases and J 1 base, with 13 bases left between them. The CDR3 extends over 15 amino acids. CDR3 sequence reads: CASSARAGENTEAFF. CDR3 in DNA: TGTGCCAGCAGCGCGAGGGCAGGGGAGAACACTGAAGCTTTCTTT.

V and J are TRBV19 and TRBJ2-2; no clear D gene. This CDR3 contains 14 residues. CDR1 is LNHDA and CDR2 is SQIVND in the germline V gene (reference sequence). V was cut by 2 bases and J by 4 bases, with 8 bases left in between. CDR3 DNA sequence: TGTGCCAGTAGTATATTGGCCCCCACCGGGGAGCTGTTTTTT. It translates to CASSILAPTGELFF.

The chain carries TRBV4-1 and TRBJ2-7; D is possibly TRBD2 (6 bases). CDR3 length: 17 amino acids. Trimming removed 1 base at V and 2 bases at J, with 18 bases between. The germline V gene encodes CDR1 MGHRA and CDR2 YSYEKL. In DNA form, the CDR3 reads TGCGCCAGCAGCCAAGGTCGGAGCTCGGGAGCTACCTACGAGCAGTACTTC. This gives the protein CASSQGRSSGATYEQYF.

The V gene is TRBV18, the J gene TRBJ2-5; 9 positions agree with TRBD2. V gave up 6 bases and J gave up 5 bases; unmatched junction bases: 13. The CDR3 consists of 16 residues. CDR1 is KGHSH and CDR2 is LQKENI in the germline V gene. The CDR3 loop is CASSSRLAGRGETQYF. The CDR3 nucleotides read TGTGCCAGCTCGTCCCGCCTAGCGGGAAGAGGGGAGACCCAGTACTTC. The full variable domain, its missing parts supplied by reference TRBV18 and TRBJ2-5, is NAGVMQNPRHLVRRRGQEARLRCSPMKGHSHVYWYRQLPEEGLKFMVYLQKENIIDESGMPKERFSAEFPKEGPSILRIQQVVRGDSAAYFCASSSRLAGRGETQYFGPGTRLLVL.

The rearrangement joins TRBV27 to TRBJ1-2, with D unclear. Germline V lookup: CDR1 MNHEY, CDR2 SMNVEV (reference sequence). The CDR3 has 15 amino acids. Between the trimmed V and J ends, which lost 3 bases and 2 bases, there was a span of 13 bases. Written as DNA, the CDR3 is TGTGCCAGCAGTTTTCGGTCGACACCGAACTATGGCTACACCTTC. Translated: CASSFRSTPNYGYTF.

The chain uses TRBV12-3 or TRBV12-4 and TRBJ2-7; D call uncertain. The CDR3 sequence is 11 residues long. Trimming took off 0 bases at V and 7 bases at J, with 4 bases between the two ends. The CDR3 is CASSLAQEQYF. In DNA, the CDR3 is TGTGCCAGCAGTTTAGCGCAGGAGCAGTACTTC.

The gene calls are TRBV21-1 and TRBJ2-7; no DNA check was done on the table's D call, TRBD2. TRBV21-1 is designated a pseudogene. This CDR3 is 18 amino acids long. The CDR3 DNA reads TGTGCCAGCAGCCCCCGAGGTAAACTAGCGGGAAATCGAGACGAGCAGTACGTC. Its translation is CASSPRGKLAGNRDEQYV.

V and J are TRBV27 and TRBJ2-1, with 9 bases matching TRBD2. The V gene end was trimmed by 5 bases and the J gene end by 5 bases; junction bases not matched to a gene: 4. The germline gives CDR1 MNHEY, CDR2 SMNVEV (reference sequence). CDR3 length equals 14 residues. This CDR3 is CASSAGGDHNEQFF. The CDR3 coding sequence is TGTGCCAGCAGTGCGGGGGGGGATCACAATGAGCAGTTCTTC.

The rearrangement uses TRBV7-3 and TRBJ2-3; TRBD2 matches 12 bases. J gave up 4 bases and V 5 bases, and 7 bases lay outside the gene matches. The germline V gene encodes CDR1 SGHTA and CDR2 FQGTGA. The CDR3 covers 16 residues. CDR3 sequence (DNA): TGTGCCAGCAGCACCGAGACTAGCGGGGGAGCAGATACGCAGTATTTT. Protein: CASSTETSGGADTQYF.

The J gene is TRBJ2-1, the V gene TRBV5-6; 8 bases match TRBD2. This CDR3 spans 16 amino acids. Germline CDR1 SGHDT, CDR2 YYEEEE. With V trimmed by 0 bases and J by 1 base, 3 bases remained unmatched. The CDR3 bases are TGTGCCAGCAGCTTGGAACGACTAGCGTCCTACAATGAGCAGTTCTTC. This sequence encodes CASSLERLASYNEQFF.